These 8 T cell receptor beta chains came from one sample sequenced in a study of cytomegalovirus exposure and HLA in healthy donors. This PCR relied on a set of 60 Vbeta primers and 13 Jbeta primers. Clones were sequenced by immunoSEQ multiplex PCR, and TCRdb holds only the in-frame ones, with some missing. The sample records 200,000 to 300,000 clones, approximately 80% being singletons. Material for sequencing was PBMCs. The source is a woman aged 55-75 years in good health and CMV-seropositive.

V is TRBV7-3 and J is TRBJ2-1; TRBD1 agrees at 7 bases. This CDR3 has 15 amino acids. Germline values: CDR1 SGHTA, CDR2 FQGTGA. V lost 3 bases and J lost 6; bases outside the gene matches: 8. The chain's CDR3 is CASSFNRGLRNEQFF. CDR3 coding DNA: TGTGCCAGCAGCTTTAATAGGGGGCTTCGCAATGAGCAGTTCTTC.

The chain uses TRBV28 and TRBJ2-7; a weak D match, TRBD2 (5 bases). CDR1 MDHEN and CDR2 SYDVKM come from the germline V gene. This CDR3 contains 16 residues. The ends were cut back, 3 bases at V and 5 bases at J, with 20 bases in the middle. CDR3 bases: TGTGCCAGCAGTTTGTTAGGCGCCTCGCGAGGGCACGAGCAGTACTTC. This gives the protein CASSLLGASRGHEQYF. The variable domain in full, with the rest retrieved from reference TRBV28 and TRBJ2-7, is DVKVTQSSRYLVKRTGEKVFLECVQDMDHENMFWYRQDPGLGLRLIYFSYDVKMKEKGDIPEGYSVSREKKERFSLILESASTNQTSMYLCASSLLGASRGHEQYFGPGTRLTVT.

This clone appeared a few times. V is TRBV10-3 and J is TRBJ2-1; 9 nucleotides match TRBD1. J gave up 4 bases and V 6 bases, and 1 base lay outside the gene matches. The CDR3 has 13 amino acids. CDR1 ENHRY and CDR2 SYGVKD come from the germline V gene. The CDR3 loop reads CAISGQGYNEQFF. In nucleotides, the CDR3 is TGTGCCATCAGCGGACAGGGGTACAATGAGCAGTTCTTC.

The CDR3 DNA reads TGCGCCAGCATAGAAGGCTACACCTTC. Residues: CASIEGYTF. This chain connects TRBV23-1 to TRBJ1-2; D gene unclear. TRBV23-1 has ORF status, its function being uncertain. The CDR3 covers 9 residues. The V and J ends lost 7 bases and 8 bases respectively, with 5 bases between them.

The V and J genes are TRBV5-1 and TRBJ2-2; perhaps TRBD2 as D (6 bases). CDR1 is SGHRS, CDR2 YFSETQ, per germline. Trimming took off 4 bases at V and 5 bases at J, with 12 bases between the two ends. There are 14 residues in the CDR3. In DNA, the CDR3 is TGCGCCAGCAGCCCGCGGGACGCGACCGGGGAGCTGTTTTTT. Its protein product is CASSPRDATGELFF.

In its sample, this clone was seen a few times. This CDR3 reads CASSINSYEQYF. CDR3 DNA sequence: TGCGCCAGCAGTATAAACTCTTACGAGCAGTACTTC. The rearrangement joins TRBV5-1 to TRBJ2-7; no firm D call. The CDR3 has 12 residues. The V end was cut by 5 bases, the J end by 4 bases, with 10 bases between. Germline V CDR1 and CDR2: SGHRS, YFSETQ.

Remarks on this clone: At the DNA level, this CDR3 is encoded by other sequences in the same sample as well. V gene TRBV19 combines with J gene TRBJ1-5; 7 bases align to TRBD1. The CDR3 loop spans 12 amino acids. The ends lost 7 bases at V and 4 bases at J; junction bases unmatched: 1. The germline V gene has CDR1 LNHDA and CDR2 SQIVND (reference sequence). DNA for the CDR3: TGTGCCAGTAAACAGGGGAATCAGCCCCAGCATTTT. Translation: CASKQGNQPQHF.

This clone has only a few counts. CDR3 sequence: CASSATGQGNTIYF. CDR3 nucleotides: TGTGCCAGCAGTGCTACCGGACAGGGAAACACCATATATTTT. The V call is TRBV25-1, the J call TRBJ1-3, with D perhaps matching TRBD1 (6 bases). Trimming pared 4 bases from V and 4 bases from J, leaving 11 bases between. Germline CDR1 and CDR2: MGHDK and SYGVNS. This CDR3 has 14 residues.